One and the same sample provided the 15 T cell receptor beta chains below, sequenced in a study of T cells and copy number aberrations in small-cell lung cancer. The method was immunoSEQ multiplex PCR; TCRdb's version includes in-frame clones alone and lacks a portion of them. Of roughly 1,200 clones in the sample, about 83% were seen once. Sequencing was carried out using tumor tissue. The receptors come from a woman in her forties or fifties with small cell lung cancer.

The chain has TRBV5-4 and TRBJ1-3; 11 bases are shared with TRBD1. CDR1 and CDR2 (germline): SGHNT, YYREEE (reference sequence). This CDR3 region has 16 residues. After removal of 4 bases from V and 4 bases from J, the junction contained 7 bases not matched to a gene. CDR3 in DNA: TGTGCCAGCAGCGCCGGACAGGGGGCGGTGGGAAACACCATATATTTT. Residues: CASSAGQGAVGNTIYF.

V gene TRBV25-1 combines with J gene TRBJ1-2; tentatively, D is TRBD1 (5 bases). V lost 2 bases and J lost 8, with 9 bases in between. The CDR3 is made up of 12 amino acids. In germline, CDR1 is MGHDK, CDR2 SYGVNS. In DNA form, the CDR3 reads TGTGCCAGCAGTGAAGGGGGTAACGGCTACACCTTC. It specifies CASSEGGNGYTF.

The V gene is TRBV15, the J gene TRBJ1-5; D is unresolved. CDR3 length: 13 amino acids. CDR1 LNHNV and CDR2 YYDKDF come from the germline V gene (reference sequence). The ends were cut back, 1 base at V and 4 bases at J, with 5 bases in the middle. The CDR3 coding sequence is TGTGCCACCAGCAGAGGGATGAATCAGCCCCAGCATTTT. It encodes CATSRGMNQPQHF.

This rearrangement joins TRBV6-1 to TRBJ2-7; D uncertain. The V gene lost 2 bases and the J gene lost 3 bases, with 8 bases spanning the gap. CDR1 is MNHNS, CDR2 SASEGT, per germline. CDR3 size: 13 residues. CDR3 protein: CASSESSSYEQYF. Written as DNA, the CDR3 is TGTGCCAGCAGTGAAAGTAGCAGCTACGAGCAGTACTTC.

V is TRBV4-2 and J is TRBJ2-3; D remains ambiguous. The germline CDR1 and CDR2 sequences are LGHNA and YNFKEQ. Between the trimmed V and J ends, which lost 0 bases and 4 bases, there was a span of 11 bases. The CDR3 loop spans 15 amino acids. The CDR3 here is CASSQESPGSDTQYF. Written as DNA, the CDR3 is TGTGCCAGCAGCCAAGAAAGCCCCGGGTCAGATACGCAGTATTTT.

This chain joins TRBV30 and TRBJ2-7; 8 bases are a match to TRBD2. The V gene's germline CDR1 is GTSNPN and CDR2 SVGIG (reference sequence). This CDR3 is built from 11 residues. V trimming: 7 bases; J trimming: 7 bases; junction bases outside the gene matches: 6. CDR3 residues: CASTGGVEQYF. CDR3 DNA sequence: TGTGCCTCCACCGGGGGGGTTGAGCAGTACTTC. Full variable domain (missing parts from reference TRBV30 and TRBJ2-7): SQTIHQWPATLVQPVGSPLSLECTVEGTSNPNLYWYRQAAGRGLQLLFYSVGIGQISSEVPQNLSASRPQDRQFILSSKKLLLSDSGFYLCASTGGVEQYFGPGTRLTVT.

The chain couples TRBV6-7 to TRBJ2-6; possible D gene TRBD1, 6 bases. TRBV6-7 is marked as an open reading frame, function uncertain. The CDR3 consists of 18 residues. Trimming removed 0 bases at V and 0 bases at J, with 12 bases between. The CDR3 coding sequence is TGTGCCAGCAGTTACTCGAAGAAGGGGGACTCTGGGGCCAACGTCCTGACTTTC. It encodes CASSYSKKGDSGANVLTF.

The chain employs TRBV2 and TRBJ1-1; TRBD1 might be the D (6 bases). Deletions cut 6 bases from V and 1 base from J, with 9 bases between. The germline CDR1 and CDR2 sequences are SNHLY and FYNNEI. The CDR3 spans 13 residues. The DNA for the CDR3 is TGTGCCAGCAGCCTAGGGGGGAACACTGAAGCTTTCTTT. Protein sequence: CASSLGGNTEAFF. Variable domain in full (rest from reference TRBV2 and TRBJ1-1): EPEVTQTPSHQVTQMGQEVILRCVPISNHLYFYWYRQILGQKVEFLVSFYNNEISEKSEIFDDQFSVERPDGSNFTLKIRSTKLEDSAMYFCASSLGGNTEAFFGQGTRLTVV.

This clone was observed a single time. The chain uses TRBV9 and TRBJ2-6; 12 bases match TRBD1. The ends lost 4 bases at V and 2 bases at J; junction bases unmatched: 7. The CDR3 covers 18 residues. Germline V gene lookup returns CDR1 SGDLS and CDR2 YYNGEE. CDR3 amino acids: CASSFGTGGGPGANVLTF. The CDR3 DNA is TGTGCCAGCAGCTTTGGGACAGGGGGCGGTCCTGGGGCCAACGTCCTGACTTTC.

The chain couples TRBV6-1 to TRBJ1-2; 10 positions match TRBD1. Germline loops: CDR1 MNHNS, CDR2 SASEGT. Trimming took 3 bases from V and 0 from J; bases not matched to a gene: 10. This CDR3 spans 18 amino acids. The CDR3, as DNA: TGTGCCAGCAGTGATGGGACAGGGGTCTTCGCGGCTAACTATGGCTACACCTTC. Translating it yields CASSDGTGVFAANYGYTF.

This clone was seen a few times. V is TRBV30 and J is TRBJ1-5, with a tentative D call TRBD1 (5 bases). The CDR3 is made up of 14 amino acids. Trimming removed 2 bases at V and 2 bases at J, with 10 bases between. CDR1 is GTSNPN, CDR2 SVGIG, per germline (reference sequence). This CDR3 reads CAWSSGTGNQPQHF. In DNA form, the CDR3 reads TGTGCCTGGAGTTCAGGGACCGGCAATCAGCCCCAGCATTTT.

With regard to this clone: The same CDR3 also results from other DNA sequences found in this sample. The genes are TRBV30 and TRBJ1-1, with unresolved D. The CDR3 consists of 12 residues. V was pared by 1 base and J by 0 bases, with 3 bases between. Per the germline V gene, CDR1 is GTSNPN and CDR2 is SVGIG (reference sequence). Here the CDR3 reads CAWSGLNTEAFF. Here the CDR3 DNA reads TGTGCCTGGAGTGGACTGAACACTGAAGCTTTCTTT.

This clone has a handful of counts. At one boundary the junction diverges from the germline segment, which might be a read error. This chain uses TRBV2 with TRBJ1-2; 8 bases are a match to TRBD1. Per the germline V gene, CDR1 is SNHLY and CDR2 is FYNNEI. The CDR3 covers 14 residues. CDR3 in DNA: TGTGCCAGCAGCGAAGACAGGGGAGACTATGGCTACACCTTC. Its translation: CASSEDRGDYGYTF.

This chain connects TRBV11-3 to TRBJ1-1; a weak D match, TRBD1 (6 bases). This CDR3 has 15 amino acids. Germline loops: CDR1 SGHNT, CDR2 YENEEA. V lost 3 bases and J lost 4, with 15 bases in between. The CDR3 DNA follows: TGTGCCAGCAGCTTCGTTAACAGGGATCCCACTGAAGCTTTCTTT. This encodes CASSFVNRDPTEAFF.

The chain links TRBV7-9 to TRBJ2-2; D may be TRBD2 (6 bases). With 6 bases removed from V and 4 bases from J, the gap between germline ends came to 15 bases. The CDR3 is 15 amino acids. Germline CDR1 SEHNR, CDR2 FQNEAQ (reference sequence). The CDR3 region has the DNA TGTGCCAGCAGACCGAGACTAGGATTCACCGGGGAGCTGTTTTTT. Translating gives CASRPRLGFTGELFF. The entire variable domain, with the rest obtained from reference TRBV7-9 and TRBJ2-2, is as follows: DTGVSQNPRHKITKRGQNVTFRCDPISEHNRLYWYRQTLGQGPEFLTYFQNEAQLEKSRLLSDRFSAERPKGSFSTLEIQRTEQGDSAMYLCASRPRLGFTGELFFGEGSRLTVL.